Below are 3 T cell receptor beta chains sequenced from a single sample in a study of identical twins. TCRdb called the 5' RACE reads again in MiXCR, with one record for every CDR3 protein. The data contain 1.5 million to 2 million distinct CDR3 sequences, around 33% of them singletons. The sequenced sample consisted of cord blood. These receptors originate from a newborn girl in good health.

The genes are TRBV12-3 or TRBV12-4 and TRBJ2-5, with TRBD2 matching over 13 bases. The ends lost 4 bases at V and 6 bases at J; junction bases unmatched: 8. CDR3 length: 16 amino acids. The CDR3 sequence: CASSSPGLAGIKTQYF. CDR3 coding DNA: TGTGCCAGCAGTTCGCCGGGACTAGCGGGGATCAAGACCCAGTACTTC.

The rearrangement uses TRBV28 and TRBJ1-4, with D perhaps matching TRBD1 (6 bases). This CDR3 is 18 amino acids long. Germline V gene data show CDR1 as MDHEN and CDR2 as SYDVKM. Trimming took 5 bases from V and 5 from J, leaving 24 bases between them. The chain's CDR3 is CASSDPDRAYYPNEKLFF. As DNA, the CDR3 is TGTGCCAGCAGTGATCCGGACAGAGCCTATTACCCAAATGAAAAACTGTTTTTT.

This chain uses TRBV20-1 with TRBJ1-5; D is unresolved. Germline V gene data show CDR1 as DFQATT and CDR2 as SNEGSKA (reference sequence). V shed 5 bases and J shed 6 bases, with 11 bases lying between them. The CDR3 consists of 12 residues. CDR3 sequence reads: CSALPGSQPQHF. The CDR3 bases are TGCAGTGCTTTACCCGGATCTCAGCCCCAGCATTTT.